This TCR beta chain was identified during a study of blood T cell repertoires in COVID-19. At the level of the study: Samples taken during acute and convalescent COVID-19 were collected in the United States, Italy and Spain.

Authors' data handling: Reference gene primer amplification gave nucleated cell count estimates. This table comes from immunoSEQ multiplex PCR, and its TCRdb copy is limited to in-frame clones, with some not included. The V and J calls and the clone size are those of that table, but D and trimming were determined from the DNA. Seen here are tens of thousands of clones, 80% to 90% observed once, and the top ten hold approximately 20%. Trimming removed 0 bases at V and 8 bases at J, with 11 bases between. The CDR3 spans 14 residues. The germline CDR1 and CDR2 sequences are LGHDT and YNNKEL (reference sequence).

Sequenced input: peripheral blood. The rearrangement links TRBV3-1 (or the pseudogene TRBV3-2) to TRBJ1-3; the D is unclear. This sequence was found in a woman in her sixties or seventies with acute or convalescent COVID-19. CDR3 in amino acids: CASSQDQGTDTIYF. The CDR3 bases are TGTGCCAGCAGCCAAGATCAAGGTACAGACACCATATATTTT.